The 29 T cell receptor beta chains below were found in one sample sequenced in a study of vaccination effects on CD4 cells after COVID-19. Pools of viral peptides were used by the ViraFEST assay to expand antigen-specific CD4+ T cells ahead of sequencing. The culture ran for under eleven days, and then CD4+ T cells were isolated. The study found no prior SARS-CoV-2 infection in the vaccine recipients, who tested negative for nucleocapsid antibodies. These receptors have no known antigen. Produced via immunoSEQ multiplex PCR; TCRdb's table is partial and in-frame only. The data show tens of thousands of clones, roughly 76% seen once. The material was CD4+ T cells from PBMCs cultured with SARS-CoV-2 spike peptides, obtained before COVID-19 vaccination. These receptors came from a human donor who received a COVID-19 vaccine.

The V and J genes are TRBV5-4 and TRBJ1-2; 11 nucleotides line up with TRBD1. The junction had 15 bases not matched to a gene; V was cut back by 4 bases and J by 4 bases. The CDR3 has 18 residues. Germline V gene lookup returns CDR1 SGHNT and CDR2 YYREEE (reference sequence). As DNA, the CDR3 is TGTGCCAGCAGCCTGGACCCCGGGACAGGGGGAGTTGGCTATGGCTACACCTTC. Residues: CASSLDPGTGGVGYGYTF.

This rearrangement joins TRBV5-6 to TRBJ2-2, with 8 positions matching TRBD2. CDR3 size: 14 residues. Trimming at V came to 2 bases and at J to 8 bases, leaving 5 bases not matched to a gene. Germline values: CDR1 SGHDT, CDR2 YYEEEE. This CDR3 is CASSFGPSGGELFF. For the CDR3, the DNA is TGTGCCAGCAGCTTTGGGCCTAGCGGGGGGGAGCTGTTTTTT.

This clone was counted between two and nine times. V is TRBV5-1 and J is TRBJ1-2, with 8 bases fitting TRBD1. Trimming removed 7 bases from V and 1 base from J; junction bases left unmatched: 9. This CDR3 contains 15 residues. Germline values: CDR1 SGHRS, CDR2 YFSETQ. The CDR3 DNA follows: TGCGCCAGCGGGACAGGACAGGCTATTAACTATGGCTACACCTTC. This codes for CASGTGQAINYGYTF.

The V and J genes are TRBV2 and TRBJ2-6; D is unclear. Germline V gene data show CDR1 as SNHLY and CDR2 as FYNNEI. This CDR3 spans 19 amino acids. The V and J ends lost 0 bases and 0 bases respectively, with 15 bases between them. CDR3 in DNA: TGTGCCAGCAGTGAAGCGGGAACCAGGCCGAGCTCTGGGGCCAACGTCCTGACTTTC. Amino acids: CASSEAGTRPSSGANVLTF.

Comment on this clone: Relative to the germline gene, one junction end is altered; a read error may explain this. The rearrangement uses TRBV5-1 and TRBJ2-7; perhaps D is TRBD1 or TRBD2 (6 bases each). This CDR3 comprises 13 residues. Germline values: CDR1 SGHRS, CDR2 YFSETQ. The CDR3, as DNA: TGCGCCAGCGGCTTGTGGGGGGCGCGGGAGCAGTACTTC. Translating it yields CASGLWGAREQYF.

Only a few counts were recorded for this clone. This chain joins TRBV6-5 and TRBJ1-6; D is unclear. Germline V lookup: CDR1 MNHEY, CDR2 SVGAGI. V gave up 2 bases and J gave up 8 bases, with 13 bases separating them. CDR3 length: 15 amino acids. CDR3 nucleotide sequence: TGTGCCAGCAGTTACCAGGTGTCCTTAGATTCACCCCTCCACTTT. Protein sequence: CASSYQVSLDSPLHF.

The gene calls are TRBV19 and TRBJ2-7; possibly TRBD1 for D (6 bases). Trimming removed 6 bases at V and 3 bases at J, with 15 bases between. There are 14 residues in the CDR3. Germline lookup yields CDR1 LNHDA and CDR2 SQIVND (reference sequence). The chain's CDR3 is CASRMTGSYYEQYF. CDR3 coding DNA: TGTGCCAGTAGGATGACAGGTTCCTACTACGAGCAGTACTTC.

This clone is a singleton in its sample. The chain couples TRBV14 to TRBJ1-1; D is possibly TRBD1 (6 bases). Germline V gives CDR1 SGHDN, CDR2 FVKESK. The CDR3 extends over 19 amino acids. V lost 1 base and J lost 5, with 26 bases in between. This CDR3 is CASSQGGAGVYPGVTEAFF. DNA of the CDR3: TGTGCCAGCAGCCAAGGAGGGGCAGGGGTCTACCCAGGGGTGACTGAAGCTTTCTTT. Drawing the rest from reference TRBV14 and TRBJ1-1, the complete variable domain is EAGVTQFPSHSVIEKGQTVTLRCDPISGHDNLYWYRRVMGKEIKFLLHFVKESKQDESGMPNNRFLAERTGGTYSTLKVQPAELEDSGVYFCASSQGGAGVYPGVTEAFFGQGTRLTVV.

This chain links TRBV2 with TRBJ2-5; 7 nucleotides match TRBD2. CDR1 and CDR2 (germline): SNHLY, FYNNEI. Trimming removed 6 bases from V and 3 bases from J; junction bases left unmatched: 4. This CDR3 is 13 amino acids long. The CDR3 loop is CASSPLAEETQYF. CDR3 DNA: TGTGCCAGCAGCCCTCTAGCGGAAGAGACCCAGTACTTC.

The rearrangement joins TRBV29-1 to TRBJ1-5; D is possibly TRBD1 (5 bases). Germline CDR1 is SQVTM and CDR2 is ANQGSEA. This CDR3 is built from 13 residues. V was trimmed by 6 bases and J by 6 bases, leaving 15 bases between them. CDR3: CSVGGHVGQPQHF. DNA of the CDR3: TGCAGCGTGGGCGGACATGTTGGTCAGCCCCAGCATTTT. Using reference TRBV29-1 and TRBJ1-5 for the parts outside the CDR3, the full variable domain is SAVISQKPSRDICQRGTSLTIQCQVDSQVTMMFWYRQQPGQSLTLIATANQGSEATYESGFVIDKFPISRPNLTFSTLTVSNMSPEDSSIYLCSVGGHVGQPQHFGDGTRLSIL.

The chain employs TRBV10-3 and TRBJ2-1; 9 bases match TRBD1. V was clipped by 10 bases and J by 9 bases; unmatched bases: 10. The CDR3 loop spans 13 amino acids. Germline values: CDR1 ENHRY, CDR2 SYGVKD. This CDR3 is CATGQGTAREQFF. The CDR3 DNA reads as TGTGCCACGGGACAGGGTACCGCTCGTGAGCAGTTCTTC.

The chain is built from TRBV6-5 and TRBJ2-7; the D gene is possibly TRBD1 (6 bases). Trimming pared 5 bases from V and 3 bases from J, leaving 14 bases between. The CDR3 is 14 residues long. Germline CDR1 and CDR2: MNHEY and SVGAGI. CDR3: CASSRDTSVYEQYF. CDR3 DNA: TGTGCCAGCAGTCGGGACACCTCGGTCTACGAGCAGTACTTC.

This chain links TRBV7-8 with TRBJ2-2; D possibly corresponds to TRBD2 (6 bases). Trimming took off 6 bases at V and 4 bases at J, with 21 bases between the two ends. The CDR3 loop spans 17 amino acids. Germline V gene sequence: CDR1 SGHVS, CDR2 FQNEAQ. The CDR3 sequence: CASRGLRGQIGTGELFF. CDR3 nucleotide sequence: TGTGCCAGCAGGGGACTCCGGGGCCAGATTGGCACCGGGGAGCTGTTTTTT.

The CDR3 DNA reads TGCGCCAGCAGCCAGCCTATAGCGGGGGGAACCGAGCAGTACTTC. Its translation: CASSQPIAGGTEQYF. This rearrangement joins TRBV4-1 to TRBJ2-7; TRBD2 matches 10 bases. The CDR3 has 15 residues. Losses at the gene ends were 3 bases for V and 6 bases for J; bases not matched to a gene: 8. Per germline, CDR1 MGHRA and CDR2 YSYEKL.

The V gene is TRBV2, the J gene TRBJ1-1, with TRBD1 as a possible D gene (6 bases). V dropped 1 base and J dropped 11 bases, with 14 bases sitting between them. Germline loops: CDR1 SNHLY, CDR2 FYNNEI. CDR3 length: 13 amino acids. CDR3 sequence (DNA): TGTGCCAGCAGTGAAGGACAGGTCTTTGGGGCTTTCTTT. Encoded protein: CASSEGQVFGAFF.

The gene calls are TRBV11-2 and TRBJ2-7, with D possibly TRBD2 on 6 matching bases. V shed 5 bases and J shed 4 bases, with 12 bases lying between them. The germline gives CDR1 SGHAT, CDR2 FQNNGV. There are 13 residues in the CDR3. The CDR3 loop is CASSMGLQYEQYF. The DNA for the CDR3 is TGTGCCAGCAGCATGGGACTTCAATACGAGCAGTACTTC.

The chain recombines TRBV12-3 or TRBV12-4 with TRBJ2-1; maybe TRBD2 (6 bases). The CDR3 covers 12 residues. With 2 bases removed from V and 9 bases from J, the gap between germline ends came to 8 bases. In DNA, the CDR3 is TGTGCCAGCAGTTTAAGGGGAGGTGAGCAGTTCTTC. Translating gives CASSLRGGEQFF.

The chain employs TRBV19 and TRBJ2-7, with D maybe TRBD1 (6 bases). Trimming pared 6 bases from V and 4 bases from J, leaving 16 bases between. The CDR3 is 14 residues long. Germline V gives CDR1 LNHDA, CDR2 SQIVND (reference sequence). The CDR3 here is CASRGNRAGYEQYF. CDR3 DNA sequence: TGTGCCAGTAGAGGGAACAGGGCCGGATACGAGCAGTACTTC.

The genes are TRBV6-5 and TRBJ2-7; D tentatively fits TRBD1 or TRBD2 (5 bases each). The CDR3 has 13 residues. Germline V gives CDR1 MNHEY, CDR2 SVGAGI. Trimming pared 2 bases from V and 11 bases from J, leaving 16 bases between. The DNA for the CDR3 is TGTGCCAGCAGTTACCCCGGGGACGAAAGAGAGTACTTC. Translating it yields CASSYPGDEREYF.

This clone came up a few times. The CDR3 sequence: CASSGRTENTEAFF. The CDR3, as DNA: TGCGCCAGCAGCGGTAGAACGGAGAACACTGAAGCTTTCTTT. The J gene is TRBJ1-1, the V gene TRBV4-1, with D uncertain. Trimming took 5 bases from V and 1 from J, leaving 11 bases between them. The CDR3 is 14 amino acids. The germline CDR1 and CDR2 sequences are MGHRA and YSYEKL.

This clone was detected only a few times. The chain employs TRBV4-1 and TRBJ1-6; D is ambiguous. The ends were cut back, 0 bases at V and 8 bases at J, with 17 bases in the middle. The CDR3 consists of 17 residues. The V gene's germline CDR1 is MGHRA and CDR2 YSYEKL. CDR3 sequence reads: CASSQEDSVSTHSPLHF. DNA for the CDR3: TGCGCCAGCAGCCAAGAGGATTCGGTTTCCACTCATTCACCCCTCCACTTT.

This clone is a singleton in its sample. V gene TRBV10-3 combines with J gene TRBJ2-3; unclear D gene. The germline V and J ends were trimmed by 0 bases and 7 bases, with 5 bases remaining between them. This CDR3 has 12 amino acids. In germline, CDR1 is ENHRY, CDR2 SYGVKD. The CDR3 loop reads CAISESANTQYF. CDR3 in DNA: TGTGCCATCAGTGAGTCGGCTAATACGCAGTATTTT.

This chain uses TRBV9 with TRBJ2-1; 8 bases fit TRBD2. Germline V CDR1 and CDR2: SGDLS, YYNGEE. The V gene end was trimmed by 4 bases and the J gene end by 10 bases; junction bases not matched to a gene: 13. The CDR3 loop spans 15 amino acids. DNA for the CDR3: TGTGCCAGCAGCACTACTAGCGGAAGGCCCCAGGAGCAGTTCTTC. It specifies CASSTTSGRPQEQFF.

The chain couples TRBV5-1 to TRBJ2-5; D might be TRBD1 (6 bases). The CDR3 loop spans 15 amino acids. Germline values: CDR1 SGHRS, CDR2 YFSETQ. Trimming shortened V by 0 bases and J by 1 base, and 10 bases separated the two germline ends. CDR3 nucleotide sequence: TGCGCCAGCAGCTTGGATCTAGGGGGCCAAGAGACCCAGTACTTC. Its translation is CASSLDLGGQETQYF.

The chain combines TRBV27 with TRBJ1-1; D unclear. The germline V gene has CDR1 MNHEY and CDR2 SMNVEV (reference sequence). Trimming pared 7 bases from V and 5 bases from J, leaving 14 bases between. The CDR3 runs 13 residues. The CDR3 spells CASKYTMSTEAFF. The CDR3 DNA reads as TGTGCCAGCAAGTATACCATGTCTACTGAAGCTTTCTTT.

The V gene is TRBV18, the J gene TRBJ2-7; TRBD1 matches 7 bases. The trim removed 3 bases at V and 3 bases at J, leaving 5 bases unmatched. Germline lookup yields CDR1 KGHSH and CDR2 LQKENI. CDR3 length equals 14 residues. The CDR3 is CASSPRQGGYEQYF. The DNA of the CDR3 is TGTGCCAGCTCACCCCGACAGGGTGGCTACGAGCAGTACTTC. Full variable domain (remainder filled in from reference TRBV18 and TRBJ2-7): NAGVMQNPRHLVRRRGQEARLRCSPMKGHSHVYWYRQLPEEGLKFMVYLQKENIIDESGMPKERFSAEFPKEGPSILRIQQVVRGDSAAYFCASSPRQGGYEQYFGPGTRLTVT.

V gene TRBV27 combines with J gene TRBJ2-5; tentative D call: TRBD2 (6 bases). V lost 1 base and J lost 8, with 17 bases in between. The germline V gene has CDR1 MNHEY and CDR2 SMNVEV (reference sequence). The CDR3 spans 15 residues. The CDR3 coding sequence is TGTGCCAGCAGTTTATTCGAAGGGGCCGGGGGTACCCAGTACTTC. Translating gives CASSLFEGAGGTQYF.

The chain couples TRBV6-5 to TRBJ1-1; D gene ambiguous. The CDR3 has 14 residues. Trimming removed 9 bases at V and 1 base at J, with 15 bases between. CDR1 is MNHEY, CDR2 SVGAGI, per germline. The CDR3, as DNA: TGTGCCAGTGGAGGAAGGTGGACGAACACTGAAGCTTTCTTT. Protein: CASGGRWTNTEAFF.

The chain carries TRBV7-8 and TRBJ2-5; 8 bases agree with TRBD2. CDR1 and CDR2 (germline): SGHVS, FQNEAQ. This CDR3 has 16 residues. V was pared by 5 bases and J by 0 bases, with 8 bases of the junction left unmatched. CDR3 coding DNA: TGTGCCAGCAGCACAGGACTAGCTTCGTACCAAGAGACCCAGTACTTC. It yields the protein CASSTGLASYQETQYF.